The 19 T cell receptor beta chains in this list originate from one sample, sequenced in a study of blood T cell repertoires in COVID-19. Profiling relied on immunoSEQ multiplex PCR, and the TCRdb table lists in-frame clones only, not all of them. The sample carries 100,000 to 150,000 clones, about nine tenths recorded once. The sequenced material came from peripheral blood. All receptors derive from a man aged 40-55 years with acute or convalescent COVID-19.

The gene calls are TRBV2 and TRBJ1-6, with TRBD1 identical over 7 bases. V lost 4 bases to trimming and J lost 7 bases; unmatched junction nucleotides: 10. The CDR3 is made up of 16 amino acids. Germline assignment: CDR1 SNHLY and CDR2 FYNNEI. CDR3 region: CASSASQGLENSPLHF. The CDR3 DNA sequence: TGTGCCAGCAGTGCCTCACAGGGGTTGGAGAATTCACCCCTCCACTTT.

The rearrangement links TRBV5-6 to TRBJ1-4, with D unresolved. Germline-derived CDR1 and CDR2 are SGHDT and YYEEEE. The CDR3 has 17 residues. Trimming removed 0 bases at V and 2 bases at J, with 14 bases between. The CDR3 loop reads CASSLGPGHGTNEKLFF. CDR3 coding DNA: TGTGCCAGCAGCTTGGGGCCAGGCCATGGGACTAATGAAAAACTGTTTTTT.

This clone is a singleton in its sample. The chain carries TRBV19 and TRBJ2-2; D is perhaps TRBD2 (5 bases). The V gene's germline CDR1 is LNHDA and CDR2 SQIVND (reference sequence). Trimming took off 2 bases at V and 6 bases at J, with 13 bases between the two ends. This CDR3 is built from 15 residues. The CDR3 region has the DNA TGTGCCAGTAGTATACGCGGGCCCGTGGCCGGGGAGCTGTTTTTT. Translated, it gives CASSIRGPVAGELFF.

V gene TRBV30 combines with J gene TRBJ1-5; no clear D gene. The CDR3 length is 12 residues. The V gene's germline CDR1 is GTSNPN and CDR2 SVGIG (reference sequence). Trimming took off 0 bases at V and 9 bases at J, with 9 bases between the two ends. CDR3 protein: CAWSVSGGPQHF. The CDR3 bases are TGTGCCTGGAGTGTCTCGGGAGGGCCCCAGCATTTT.

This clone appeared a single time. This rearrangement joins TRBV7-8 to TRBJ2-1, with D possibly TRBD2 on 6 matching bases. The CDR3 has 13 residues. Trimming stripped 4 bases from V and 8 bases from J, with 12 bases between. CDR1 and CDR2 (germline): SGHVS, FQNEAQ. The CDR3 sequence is CASSSRLDHEQFF. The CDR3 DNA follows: TGTGCCAGCAGCTCCCGACTAGACCATGAGCAGTTCTTC.

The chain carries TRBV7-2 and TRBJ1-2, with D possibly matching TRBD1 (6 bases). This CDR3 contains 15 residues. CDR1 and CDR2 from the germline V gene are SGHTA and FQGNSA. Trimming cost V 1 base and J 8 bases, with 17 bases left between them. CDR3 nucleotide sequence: TGTGCCAGCAGCTTAGTGGCAGGGGTAGAATTGGGCTACACCTTC. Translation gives CASSLVAGVELGYTF.

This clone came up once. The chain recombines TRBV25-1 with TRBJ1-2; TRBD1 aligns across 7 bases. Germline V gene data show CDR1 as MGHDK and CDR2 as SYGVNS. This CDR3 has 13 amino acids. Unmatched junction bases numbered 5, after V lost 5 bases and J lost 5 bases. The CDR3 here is CASSLGTAYGYTF. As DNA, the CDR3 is TGTGCCAGCAGTCTGGGGACAGCTTATGGCTACACCTTC.

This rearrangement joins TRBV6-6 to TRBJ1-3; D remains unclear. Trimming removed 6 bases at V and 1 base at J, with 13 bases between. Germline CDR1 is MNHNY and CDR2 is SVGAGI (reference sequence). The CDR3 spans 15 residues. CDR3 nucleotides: TGTGCCAGCAGCCCCCCCGAGGGTTCTGGAAACACCATATATTTT. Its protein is CASSPPEGSGNTIYF.

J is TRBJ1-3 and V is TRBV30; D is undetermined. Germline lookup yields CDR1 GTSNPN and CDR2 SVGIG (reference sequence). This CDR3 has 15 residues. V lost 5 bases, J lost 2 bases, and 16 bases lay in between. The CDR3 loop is CAWDRRLGTGNTIYF. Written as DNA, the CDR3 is TGTGCCTGGGACCGGAGGTTGGGCACTGGAAACACCATATATTTT.

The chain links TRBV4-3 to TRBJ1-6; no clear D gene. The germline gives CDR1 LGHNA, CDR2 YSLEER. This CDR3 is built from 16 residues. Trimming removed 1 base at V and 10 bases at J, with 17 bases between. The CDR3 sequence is CASSQGWVGRNSPLHF. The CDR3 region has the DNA TGCGCCAGCAGCCAAGGGTGGGTAGGGAGGAACTCACCCCTCCACTTT.

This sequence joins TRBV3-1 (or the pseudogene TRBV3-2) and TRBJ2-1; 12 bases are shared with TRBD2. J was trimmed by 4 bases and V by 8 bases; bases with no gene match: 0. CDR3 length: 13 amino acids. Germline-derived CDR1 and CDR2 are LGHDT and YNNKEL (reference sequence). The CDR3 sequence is CASGTSGYNEQFF. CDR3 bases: TGTGCCAGCGGGACTAGCGGGTACAATGAGCAGTTCTTC.

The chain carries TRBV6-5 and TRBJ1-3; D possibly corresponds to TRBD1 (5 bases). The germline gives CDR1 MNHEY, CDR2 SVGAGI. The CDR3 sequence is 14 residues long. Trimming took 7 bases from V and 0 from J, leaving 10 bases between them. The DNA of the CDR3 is TGTGCCAGCATCCTGGACAACTCTGGAAACACCATATATTTT. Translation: CASILDNSGNTIYF.

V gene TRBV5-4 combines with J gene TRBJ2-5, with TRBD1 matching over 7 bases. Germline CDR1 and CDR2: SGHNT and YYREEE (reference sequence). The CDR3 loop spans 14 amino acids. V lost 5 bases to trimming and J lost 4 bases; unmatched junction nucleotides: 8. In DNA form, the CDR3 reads TGTGCCAGCAGTTTAGAGGGGGCTAGAGAGACCCAGTACTTC. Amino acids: CASSLEGARETQYF.

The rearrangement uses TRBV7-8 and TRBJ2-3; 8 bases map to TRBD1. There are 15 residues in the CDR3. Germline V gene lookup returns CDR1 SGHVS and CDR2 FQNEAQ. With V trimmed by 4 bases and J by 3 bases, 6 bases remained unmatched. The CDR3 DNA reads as TGTGCCAGCAGCTATCGGACAGGGAGAACAGATACGCAGTATTTT. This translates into CASSYRTGRTDTQYF.

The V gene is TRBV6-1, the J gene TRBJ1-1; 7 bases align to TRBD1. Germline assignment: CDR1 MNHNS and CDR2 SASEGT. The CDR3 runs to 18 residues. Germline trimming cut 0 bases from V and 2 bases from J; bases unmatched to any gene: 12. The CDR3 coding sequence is TGTGCCAGCAGTGAAGCGCACACACAGGGGTTATCCAACACTGAAGCTTTCTTT. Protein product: CASSEAHTQGLSNTEAFF.

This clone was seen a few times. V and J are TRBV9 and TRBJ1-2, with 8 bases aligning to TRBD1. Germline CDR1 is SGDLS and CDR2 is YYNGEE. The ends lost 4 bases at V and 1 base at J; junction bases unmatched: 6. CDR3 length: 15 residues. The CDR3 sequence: CASSPSGQGNYGYTF. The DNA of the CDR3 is TGTGCCAGCAGCCCAAGTGGACAGGGTAACTATGGCTACACCTTC.

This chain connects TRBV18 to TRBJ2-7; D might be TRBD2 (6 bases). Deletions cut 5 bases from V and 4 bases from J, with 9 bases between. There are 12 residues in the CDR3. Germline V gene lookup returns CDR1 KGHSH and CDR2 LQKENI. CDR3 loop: CASSSGAYEQYF. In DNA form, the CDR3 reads TGTGCCAGCTCATCGGGAGCGTACGAGCAGTACTTC.

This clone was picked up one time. This CDR3 reads CASSDSQSSYEQYF. Written as DNA, the CDR3 is TGTGCCAGCAGTGATAGCCAGAGCTCCTACGAGCAGTACTTC. This chain joins TRBV6-1 and TRBJ2-7, with no clear D. The germline CDR1 and CDR2 sequences are MNHNS and SASEGT. CDR3 length: 14 residues. V lost 3 bases and J lost 0, with 9 bases in between.

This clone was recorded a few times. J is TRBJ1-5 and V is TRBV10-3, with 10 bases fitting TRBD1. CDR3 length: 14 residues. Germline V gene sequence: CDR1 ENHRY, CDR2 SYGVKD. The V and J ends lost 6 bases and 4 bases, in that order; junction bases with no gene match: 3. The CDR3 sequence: CAIRGTGDNQPQHF. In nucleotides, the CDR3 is TGTGCCATCAGGGGGACAGGGGATAATCAGCCCCAGCATTTT.